This T cell receptor beta chain was observed in a study of T cell responses to AZD1222 COVID-19 vaccine. Measured with immunoSEQ multiplex PCR; TCRdb has only the in-frame clones, and not every one. The sample gives 130,000 or so clones, around 94% of which show up once; approximately 6.3% is in the top ten. This clone was found a few times. Trimming left V 3 bases short and J 7 bases short, with 6 bases between. CDR1 GTSNPN and CDR2 SVGIG come from the germline V gene (reference sequence). The CDR3 covers 10 residues. The origin of this receptor is an adult in good health. The sequenced sample was peripheral blood, obtained on day 0 of AZD1222 vaccination. The rearrangement links TRBV30 to TRBJ1-2; the D gene is possibly TRBD1 (5 bases). The CDR3 loop is CAWRRGGYTF. Here the CDR3 DNA reads TGTGCCTGGAGAAGGGGTGGCTACACCTTC.